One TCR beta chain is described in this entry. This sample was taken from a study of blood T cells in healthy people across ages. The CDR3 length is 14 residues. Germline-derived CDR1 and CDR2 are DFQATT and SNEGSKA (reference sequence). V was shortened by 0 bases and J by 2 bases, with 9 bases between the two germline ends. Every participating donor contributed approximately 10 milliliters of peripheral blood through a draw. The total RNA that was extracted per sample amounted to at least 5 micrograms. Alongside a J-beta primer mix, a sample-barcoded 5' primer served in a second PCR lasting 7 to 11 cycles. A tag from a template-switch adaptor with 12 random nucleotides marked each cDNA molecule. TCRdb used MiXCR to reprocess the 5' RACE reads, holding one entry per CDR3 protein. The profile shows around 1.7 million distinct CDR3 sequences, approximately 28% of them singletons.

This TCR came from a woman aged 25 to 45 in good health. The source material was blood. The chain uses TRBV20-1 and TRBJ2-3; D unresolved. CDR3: CSARDPFNTDTQYF. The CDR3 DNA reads TGCAGTGCTAGAGATCCCTTCAACACAGATACGCAGTATTTT.